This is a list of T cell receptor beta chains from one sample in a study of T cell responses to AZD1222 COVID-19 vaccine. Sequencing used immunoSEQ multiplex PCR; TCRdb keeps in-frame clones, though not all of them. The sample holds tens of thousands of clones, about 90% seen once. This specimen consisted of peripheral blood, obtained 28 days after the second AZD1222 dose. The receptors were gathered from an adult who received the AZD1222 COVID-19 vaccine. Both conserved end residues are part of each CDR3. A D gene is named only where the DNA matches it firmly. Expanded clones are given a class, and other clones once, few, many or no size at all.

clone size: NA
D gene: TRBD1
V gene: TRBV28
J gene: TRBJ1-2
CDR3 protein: CASKIDRGGYTF
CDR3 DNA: TGTGCCAGCAAAATCGACAGGGGAGGCTACACCTTC

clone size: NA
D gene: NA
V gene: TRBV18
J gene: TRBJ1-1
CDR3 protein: CASSPGGDTEAFF
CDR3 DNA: TGTGCCAGCTCACCAGGGGGGGACACTGAAGCTTTCTTT

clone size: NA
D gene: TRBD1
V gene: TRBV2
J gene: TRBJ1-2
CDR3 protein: CASSEGAPYGYTF
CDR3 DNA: TGTGCCAGCAGCGAGGGGGCTCCGTATGGCTACACCTTC

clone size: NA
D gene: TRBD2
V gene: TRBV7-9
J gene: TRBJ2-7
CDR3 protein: CASSLSGGIYEQYF
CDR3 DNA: TGTGCCAGCAGCTTGAGCGGGGGGATCTACGAGCAGTACTTC

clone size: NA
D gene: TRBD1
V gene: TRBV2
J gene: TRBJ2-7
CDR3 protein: CANSEQGESYEQYF
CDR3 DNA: TGTGCCAACAGTGAACAGGGGGAGTCCTACGAGCAGTACTTC

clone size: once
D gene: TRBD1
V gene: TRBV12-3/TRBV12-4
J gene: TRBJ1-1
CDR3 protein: CASSKTGAGKAFF
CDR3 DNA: TGTGCCAGCAGTAAGACAGGGGCGGGGAAAGCTTTCTTT

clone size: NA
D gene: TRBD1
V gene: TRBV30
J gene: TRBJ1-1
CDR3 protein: CAWSERGTGSTEAFF
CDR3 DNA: TGTGCCTGGAGTGAGCGAGGGACAGGGAGCACTGAAGCTTTCTTT

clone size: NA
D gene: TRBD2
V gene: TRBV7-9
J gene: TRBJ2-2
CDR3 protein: CASSLGSTSGGARSGELFF
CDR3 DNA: TGTGCCAGCAGCTTAGGCTCGACTAGCGGGGGGGCCAGATCCGGGGAGCTGTTTTTT

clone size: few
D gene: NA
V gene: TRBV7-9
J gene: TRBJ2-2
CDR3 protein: CASSLVLVRENTGELFF
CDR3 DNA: TGTGCCAGCAGCTTAGTGTTGGTCCGGGAGAACACCGGGGAGCTGTTTTTT

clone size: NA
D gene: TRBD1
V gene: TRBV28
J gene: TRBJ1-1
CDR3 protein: CASSLWGTGVRNTEAFF
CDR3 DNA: TGTGCCAGCAGTTTATGGGGGACAGGGGTTAGAAACACTGAAGCTTTCTTT

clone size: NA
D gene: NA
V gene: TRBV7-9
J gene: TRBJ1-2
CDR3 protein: CASSLGSGDYGYTF
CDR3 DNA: TGTGCCAGCAGCTTAGGATCGGGGGACTATGGCTACACCTTC

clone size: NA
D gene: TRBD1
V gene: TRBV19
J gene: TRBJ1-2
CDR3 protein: CASSSGTGTGHGYTF
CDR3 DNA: TGTGCCAGTAGTAGCGGGACAGGGACGGGCCATGGCTACACCTTC

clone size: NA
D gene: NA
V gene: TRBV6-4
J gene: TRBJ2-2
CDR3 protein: CASSETNTGELFF
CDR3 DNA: TGTGCCAGCAGTGAGACTAACACCGGGGAGCTGTTTTTT

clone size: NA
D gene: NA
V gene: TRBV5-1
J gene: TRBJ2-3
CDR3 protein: CASSSTPQGSDTQYF
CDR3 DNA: TGCGCCAGCAGCTCGACCCCACAGGGTTCGGATACGCAGTATTTT

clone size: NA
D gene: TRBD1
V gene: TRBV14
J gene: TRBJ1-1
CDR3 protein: CASSQDTGGRTEAFF
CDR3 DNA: TGTGCCAGCAGCCAAGATACAGGGGGCCGGACTGAAGCTTTCTTT

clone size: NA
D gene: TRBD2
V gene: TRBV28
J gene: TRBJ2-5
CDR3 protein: CASSFLAGGGQETQYF
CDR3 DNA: TGTGCCAGCAGTTTCTTGGCGGGGGGTGGACAAGAGACCCAGTACTTC

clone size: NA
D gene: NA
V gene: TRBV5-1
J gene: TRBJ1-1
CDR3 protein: CASSLVGYTEAFF
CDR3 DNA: TGCGCCAGCAGCTTAGTAGGGTACACTGAAGCTTTCTTT

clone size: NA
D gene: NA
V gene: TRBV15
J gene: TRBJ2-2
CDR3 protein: CATSRVGNPKAGELFF
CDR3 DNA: TGTGCCACCAGCAGAGTTGGGAACCCGAAGGCCGGGGAGCTGTTTTTT

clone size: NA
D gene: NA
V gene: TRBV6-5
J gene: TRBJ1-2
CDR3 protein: CASSYAWGSNYGYTF
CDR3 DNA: TGTGCCAGCAGCTACGCATGGGGGAGTAACTATGGCTACACCTTC

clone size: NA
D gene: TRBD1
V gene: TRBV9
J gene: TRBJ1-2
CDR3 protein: CASSVGGTGRYGYTF
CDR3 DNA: TGTGCCAGCAGCGTAGGTGGGACAGGGCGTTATGGCTACACCTTC